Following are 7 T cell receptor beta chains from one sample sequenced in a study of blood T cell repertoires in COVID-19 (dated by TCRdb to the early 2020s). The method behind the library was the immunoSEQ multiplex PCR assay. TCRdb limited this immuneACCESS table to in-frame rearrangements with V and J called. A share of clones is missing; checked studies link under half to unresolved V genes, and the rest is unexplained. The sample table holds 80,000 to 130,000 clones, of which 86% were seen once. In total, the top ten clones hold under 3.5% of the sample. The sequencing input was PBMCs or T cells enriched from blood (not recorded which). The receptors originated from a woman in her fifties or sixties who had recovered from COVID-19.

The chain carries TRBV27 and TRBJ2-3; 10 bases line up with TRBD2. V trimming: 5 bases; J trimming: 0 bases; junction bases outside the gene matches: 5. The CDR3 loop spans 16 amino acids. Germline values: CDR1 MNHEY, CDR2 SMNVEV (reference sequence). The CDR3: CASSLWTSGSTDTQYF. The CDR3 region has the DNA TGTGCCAGCAGTCTGTGGACTAGCGGAAGCACAGATACGCAGTATTTT.

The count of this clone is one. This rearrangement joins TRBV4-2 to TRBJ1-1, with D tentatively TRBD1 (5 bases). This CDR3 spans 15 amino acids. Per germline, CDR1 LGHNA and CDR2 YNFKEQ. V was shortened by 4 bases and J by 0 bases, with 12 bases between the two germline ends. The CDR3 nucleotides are TGTGCCAGCAGCCCTCGACAGAGCATGAACACTGAAGCTTTCTTT. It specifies CASSPRQSMNTEAFF.

The CDR3: CASSPQGTSGSTDTQYF. DNA for the CDR3: TGTGCCAGCAGTCCACAAGGGACTAGCGGTAGCACAGATACGCAGTATTTT. The chain recombines TRBV27 with TRBJ2-3; 11 nucleotides line up with TRBD2. This CDR3 spans 17 amino acids. Germline CDR1 MNHEY, CDR2 SMNVEV (reference sequence). Germline trimming cut 5 bases from V and 0 bases from J; bases unmatched to any gene: 7.

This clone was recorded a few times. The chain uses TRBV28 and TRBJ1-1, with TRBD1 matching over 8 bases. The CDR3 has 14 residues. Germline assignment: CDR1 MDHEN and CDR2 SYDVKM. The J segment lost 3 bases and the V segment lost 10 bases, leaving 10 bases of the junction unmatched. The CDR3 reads CATVGDRRDTEAFF. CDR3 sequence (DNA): TGTGCCACGGTGGGGGACAGGAGGGACACTGAAGCTTTCTTT.

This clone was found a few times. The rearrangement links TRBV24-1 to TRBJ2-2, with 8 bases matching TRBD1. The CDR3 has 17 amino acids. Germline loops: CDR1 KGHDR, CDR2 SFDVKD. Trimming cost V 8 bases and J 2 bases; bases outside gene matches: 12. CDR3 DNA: TGTGCCACCAAAACGACTGCGGGACAGGACAACACCGGGGAGCTGTTTTTT. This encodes CATKTTAGQDNTGELFF.

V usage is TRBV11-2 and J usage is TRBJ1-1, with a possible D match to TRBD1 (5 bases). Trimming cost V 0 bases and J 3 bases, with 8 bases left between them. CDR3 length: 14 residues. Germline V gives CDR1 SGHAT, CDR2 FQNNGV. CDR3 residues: CASSLEWGDTEAFF. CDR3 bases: TGTGCCAGCAGCTTAGAATGGGGGGACACTGAAGCTTTCTTT.

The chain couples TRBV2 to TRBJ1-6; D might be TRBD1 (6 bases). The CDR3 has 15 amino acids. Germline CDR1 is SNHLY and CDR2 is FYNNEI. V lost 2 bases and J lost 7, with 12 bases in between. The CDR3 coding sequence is TGTGCCAGCAGTGAACAATCAGGGGCAAATTCACCCCTCCACTTT. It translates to CASSEQSGANSPLHF.